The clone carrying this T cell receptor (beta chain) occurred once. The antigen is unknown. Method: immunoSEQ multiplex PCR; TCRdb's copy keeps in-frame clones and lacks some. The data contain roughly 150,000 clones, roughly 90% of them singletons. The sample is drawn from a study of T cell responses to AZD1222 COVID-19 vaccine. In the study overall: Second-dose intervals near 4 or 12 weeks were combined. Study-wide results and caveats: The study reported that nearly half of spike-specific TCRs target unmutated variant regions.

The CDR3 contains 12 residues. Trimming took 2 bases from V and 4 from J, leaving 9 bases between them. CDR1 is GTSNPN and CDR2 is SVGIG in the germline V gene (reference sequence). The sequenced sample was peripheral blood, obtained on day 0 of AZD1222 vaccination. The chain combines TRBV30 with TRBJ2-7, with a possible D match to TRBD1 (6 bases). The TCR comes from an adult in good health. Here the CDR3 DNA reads TGTGCCTGGAGTCTACAGGGTTACGAGCAGTACTTC. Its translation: CAWSLQGYEQYF.